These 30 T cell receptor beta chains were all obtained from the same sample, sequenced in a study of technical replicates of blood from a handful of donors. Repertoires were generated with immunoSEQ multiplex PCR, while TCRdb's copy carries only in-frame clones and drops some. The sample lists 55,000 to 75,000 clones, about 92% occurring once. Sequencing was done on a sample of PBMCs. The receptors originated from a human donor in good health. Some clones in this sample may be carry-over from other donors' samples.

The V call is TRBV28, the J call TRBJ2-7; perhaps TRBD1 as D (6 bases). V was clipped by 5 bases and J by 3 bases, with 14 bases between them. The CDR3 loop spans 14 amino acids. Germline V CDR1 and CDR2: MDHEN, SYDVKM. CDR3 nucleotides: TGTGCCAGCAGTCTTTCAGACAGGAGCTACGAGCAGTACTTC. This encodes CASSLSDRSYEQYF.

CDR3 coding DNA: TGTGCCAGCAGTGAAGGGACAGGGGGCCTCTATGGCTACACCTTC. Its translation: CASSEGTGGLYGYTF. The chain links TRBV2 to TRBJ1-2, with TRBD1 identical over 11 bases. This CDR3 spans 15 amino acids. Germline V lookup: CDR1 SNHLY, CDR2 FYNNEI. V gave up 1 base and J gave up 4 bases; unmatched junction bases: 2.

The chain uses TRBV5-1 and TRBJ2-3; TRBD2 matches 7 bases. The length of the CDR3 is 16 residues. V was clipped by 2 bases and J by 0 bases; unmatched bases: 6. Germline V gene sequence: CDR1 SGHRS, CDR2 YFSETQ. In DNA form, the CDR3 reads TGCGCCAGCAGCTTCTCCACTAGCGACAGCACAGATACGCAGTATTTT. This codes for CASSFSTSDSTDTQYF.

The CDR3 loop reads CASSPPAGPGYTF. The CDR3 DNA is TGTGCCAGCTCACCACCGGCAGGGCCAGGCTACACCTTC. The J gene is TRBJ1-2, the V gene TRBV18, with D possibly being TRBD1 (5 bases). This CDR3 spans 13 amino acids. V was pared by 0 bases and J by 8 bases, with 10 bases between. Looked up from germline, CDR1 is KGHSH and CDR2 is LQKENI. The variable domain in full, with the rest retrieved from reference TRBV18 and TRBJ1-2, is NAGVMQNPRHLVRRRGQEARLRCSPMKGHSHVYWYRQLPEEGLKFMVYLQKENIIDESGMPKERFSAEFPKEGPSILRIQQVVRGDSAAYFCASSPPAGPGYTFGSGTRLTVV.

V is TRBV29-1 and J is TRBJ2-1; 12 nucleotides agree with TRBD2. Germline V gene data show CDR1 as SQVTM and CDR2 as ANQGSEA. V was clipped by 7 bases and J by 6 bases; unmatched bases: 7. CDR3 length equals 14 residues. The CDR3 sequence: CSANGLAGSNEQFF. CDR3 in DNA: TGCAGCGCAAACGGACTAGCGGGGAGCAATGAGCAGTTCTTC.

CDR3 loop: CASSWVGSGANVLTF. The CDR3 coding sequence is TGTGCCAGCAGCTGGGTGGGCTCCGGGGCCAACGTCCTGACTTTC. This rearrangement joins TRBV5-6 to TRBJ2-6; no reliable D call. CDR1 SGHDT and CDR2 YYEEEE come from the germline V gene. With 3 bases removed from V and 4 bases from J, the gap between germline ends came to 11 bases. This CDR3 comprises 15 residues.

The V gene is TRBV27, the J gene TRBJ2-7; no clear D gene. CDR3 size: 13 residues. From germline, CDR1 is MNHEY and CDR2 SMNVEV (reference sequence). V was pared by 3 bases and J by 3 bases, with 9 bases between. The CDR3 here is CASSFKRNYEQYF. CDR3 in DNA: TGTGCCAGCAGTTTCAAGAGGAACTACGAGCAGTACTTC.

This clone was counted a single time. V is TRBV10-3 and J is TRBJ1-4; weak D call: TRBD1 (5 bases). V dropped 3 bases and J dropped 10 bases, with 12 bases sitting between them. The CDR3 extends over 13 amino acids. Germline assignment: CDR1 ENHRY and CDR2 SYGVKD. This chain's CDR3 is CAISEQEGVKLFF. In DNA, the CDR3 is TGTGCCATCAGTGAACAGGAGGGAGTAAAACTGTTTTTT.

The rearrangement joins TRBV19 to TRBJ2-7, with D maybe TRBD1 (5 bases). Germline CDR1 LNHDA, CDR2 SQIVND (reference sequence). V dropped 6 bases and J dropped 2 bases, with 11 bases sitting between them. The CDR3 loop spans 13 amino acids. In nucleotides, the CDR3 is TGTGCCAGTAGCCCCCTAGGGGCCTACGAGCAGTACTTC. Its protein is CASSPLGAYEQYF.

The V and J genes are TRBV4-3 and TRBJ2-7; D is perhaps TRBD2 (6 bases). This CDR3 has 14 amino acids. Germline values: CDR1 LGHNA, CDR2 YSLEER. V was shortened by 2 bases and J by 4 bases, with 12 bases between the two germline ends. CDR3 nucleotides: TGCGCCAGCAGCCAATCGAACGCGGGGTACGAGCAGTACTTC. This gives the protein CASSQSNAGYEQYF.

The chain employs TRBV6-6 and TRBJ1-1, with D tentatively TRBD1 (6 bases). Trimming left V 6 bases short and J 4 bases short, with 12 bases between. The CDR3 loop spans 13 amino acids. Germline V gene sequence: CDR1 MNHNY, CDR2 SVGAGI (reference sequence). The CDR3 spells CASSDTGTTEAFF. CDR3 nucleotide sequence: TGTGCCAGCAGCGACACAGGGACCACTGAAGCTTTCTTT.

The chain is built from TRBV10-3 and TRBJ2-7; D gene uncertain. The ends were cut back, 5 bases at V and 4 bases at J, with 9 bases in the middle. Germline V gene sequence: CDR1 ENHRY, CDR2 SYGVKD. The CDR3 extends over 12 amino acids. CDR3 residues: CAISLSSYEQYF. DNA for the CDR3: TGTGCCATCAGTCTTAGTTCATACGAGCAGTACTTC.

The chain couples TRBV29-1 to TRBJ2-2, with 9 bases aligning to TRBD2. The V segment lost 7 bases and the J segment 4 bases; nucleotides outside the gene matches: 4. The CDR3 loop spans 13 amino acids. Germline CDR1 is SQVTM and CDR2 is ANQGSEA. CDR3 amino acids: CSAGTSTTGELFF. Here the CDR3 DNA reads TGCAGCGCTGGGACTAGCACCACCGGGGAGCTGTTTTTT.

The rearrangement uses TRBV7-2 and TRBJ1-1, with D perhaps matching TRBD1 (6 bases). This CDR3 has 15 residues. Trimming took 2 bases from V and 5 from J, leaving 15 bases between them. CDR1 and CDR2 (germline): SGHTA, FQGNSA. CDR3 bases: TGTGCCAGCAGCTTATGGGGGGGGCGCGGAACTGAAGCTTTCTTT. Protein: CASSLWGGRGTEAFF.

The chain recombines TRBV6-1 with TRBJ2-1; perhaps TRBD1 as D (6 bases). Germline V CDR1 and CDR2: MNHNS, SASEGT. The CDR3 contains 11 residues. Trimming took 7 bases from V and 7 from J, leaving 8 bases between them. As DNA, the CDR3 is TGTGCCAGCATGAGGGGGAATGAGCAGTTCTTC. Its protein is CASMRGNEQFF.

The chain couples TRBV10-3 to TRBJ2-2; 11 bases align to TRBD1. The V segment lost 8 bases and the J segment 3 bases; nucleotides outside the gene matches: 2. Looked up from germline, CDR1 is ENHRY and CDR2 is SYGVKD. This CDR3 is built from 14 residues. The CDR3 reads CAIRGQGDTGELFF. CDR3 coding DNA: TGTGCCATCCGGGGACAGGGGGACACCGGGGAGCTGTTTTTT.

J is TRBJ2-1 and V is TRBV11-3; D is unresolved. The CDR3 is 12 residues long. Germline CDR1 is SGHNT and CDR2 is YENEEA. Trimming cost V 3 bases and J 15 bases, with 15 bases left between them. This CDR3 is CASSFSDSLTFF. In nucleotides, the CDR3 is TGTGCCAGCAGCTTCTCAGACTCTTTAACGTTCTTC.

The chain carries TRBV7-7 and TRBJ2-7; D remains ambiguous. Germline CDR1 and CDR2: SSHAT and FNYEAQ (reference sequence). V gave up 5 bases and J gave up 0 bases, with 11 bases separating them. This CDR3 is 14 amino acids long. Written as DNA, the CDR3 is TGTGCCAGCAGCCCAACCACGAGCTCCTACGAGCAGTACTTC. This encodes CASSPTTSSYEQYF.

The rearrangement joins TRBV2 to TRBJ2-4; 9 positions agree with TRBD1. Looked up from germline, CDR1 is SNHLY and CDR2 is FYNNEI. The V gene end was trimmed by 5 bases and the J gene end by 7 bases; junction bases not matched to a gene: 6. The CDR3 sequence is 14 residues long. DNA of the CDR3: TGTGCCAGCAGTCTTAAAGGGACAGGGAACATTCAGTACTTC. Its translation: CASSLKGTGNIQYF.

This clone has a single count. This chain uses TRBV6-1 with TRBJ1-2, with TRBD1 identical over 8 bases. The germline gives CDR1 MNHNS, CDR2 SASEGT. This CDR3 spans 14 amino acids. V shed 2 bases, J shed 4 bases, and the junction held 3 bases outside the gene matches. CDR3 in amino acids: CASSEFQGAYGYTF. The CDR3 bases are TGTGCCAGCAGTGAATTTCAGGGGGCCTATGGCTACACCTTC.

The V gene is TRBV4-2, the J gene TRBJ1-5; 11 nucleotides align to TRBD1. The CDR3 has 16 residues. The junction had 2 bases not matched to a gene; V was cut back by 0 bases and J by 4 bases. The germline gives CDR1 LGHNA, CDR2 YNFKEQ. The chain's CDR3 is CASSQDGTGGNQPQHF. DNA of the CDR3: TGTGCCAGCAGCCAAGATGGGACAGGGGGGAATCAGCCCCAGCATTTT.

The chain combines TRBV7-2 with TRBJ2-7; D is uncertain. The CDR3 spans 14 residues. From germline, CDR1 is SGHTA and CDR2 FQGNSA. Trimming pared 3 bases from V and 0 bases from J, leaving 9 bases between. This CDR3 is CASSFYLSSYEQYF. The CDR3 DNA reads TGTGCCAGCAGCTTTTATCTTAGCTCCTACGAGCAGTACTTC.

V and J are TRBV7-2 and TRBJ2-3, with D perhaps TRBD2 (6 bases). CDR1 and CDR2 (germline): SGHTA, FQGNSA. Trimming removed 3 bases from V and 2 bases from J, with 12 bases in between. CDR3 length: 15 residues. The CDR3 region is CASSFVSGNTDTQYF. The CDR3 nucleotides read TGTGCCAGCAGCTTCGTTAGCGGAAACACAGATACGCAGTATTTT.

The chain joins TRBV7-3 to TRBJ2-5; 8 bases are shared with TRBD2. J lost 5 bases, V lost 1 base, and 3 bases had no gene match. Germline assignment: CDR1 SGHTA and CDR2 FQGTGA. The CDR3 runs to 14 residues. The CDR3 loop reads CASSLNSGAETQYF. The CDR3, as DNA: TGTGCCAGCAGCTTAAATAGCGGGGCGGAGACCCAGTACTTC.

CDR3 loop: CASSPAGSGIAKNIQYF. The CDR3 DNA reads as TGTGCCAGCAGCCCTGCCGGTAGCGGTATAGCCAAAAACATTCAGTACTTC. This rearrangement joins TRBV4-2 to TRBJ2-4; D possibly corresponds to TRBD2 (6 bases). CDR1 LGHNA and CDR2 YNFKEQ come from the germline V gene. V was trimmed by 4 bases and J by 0 bases, leaving 16 bases between them. This CDR3 has 17 amino acids.

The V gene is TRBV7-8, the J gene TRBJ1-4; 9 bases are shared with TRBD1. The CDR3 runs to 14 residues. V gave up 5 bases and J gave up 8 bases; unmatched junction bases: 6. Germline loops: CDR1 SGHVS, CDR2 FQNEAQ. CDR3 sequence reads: CASSLQGAGEKLFF. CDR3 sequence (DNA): TGTGCCAGCAGCCTACAGGGGGCCGGGGAAAAACTGTTTTTT.

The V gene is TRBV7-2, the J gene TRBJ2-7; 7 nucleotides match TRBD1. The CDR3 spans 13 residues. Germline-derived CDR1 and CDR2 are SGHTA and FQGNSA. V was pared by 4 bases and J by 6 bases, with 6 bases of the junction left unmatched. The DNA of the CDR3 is TGTGCCAGCAGCTCGGGACAGTTACTCGAGCAGTACTTC. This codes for CASSSGQLLEQYF. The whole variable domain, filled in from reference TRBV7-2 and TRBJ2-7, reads GAGVSQSPSNKVTEKGKDVELRCDPISGHTALYWYRQSLGQGLEFLIYFQGNSAPDKSGLPSDRFSAERTGGSVSTLTIQRTQQEDSAVYLCASSSGQLLEQYFGPGTRLTVT.

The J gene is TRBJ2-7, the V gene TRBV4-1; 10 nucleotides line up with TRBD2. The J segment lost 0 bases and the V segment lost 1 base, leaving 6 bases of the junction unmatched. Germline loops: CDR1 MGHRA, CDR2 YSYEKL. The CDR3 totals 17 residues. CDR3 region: CASSQGSSGGSSYEQYF. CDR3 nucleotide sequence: TGCGCCAGCAGCCAAGGATCTAGCGGGGGAAGCTCCTACGAGCAGTACTTC.

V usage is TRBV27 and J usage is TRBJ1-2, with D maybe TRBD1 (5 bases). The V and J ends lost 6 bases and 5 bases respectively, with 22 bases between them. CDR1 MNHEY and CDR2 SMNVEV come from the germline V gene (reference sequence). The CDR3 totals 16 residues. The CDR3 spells CASSPHDSPQKYGYTF. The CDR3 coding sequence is TGTGCCAGCAGCCCCCACGACAGCCCACAGAAGTATGGCTACACCTTC.

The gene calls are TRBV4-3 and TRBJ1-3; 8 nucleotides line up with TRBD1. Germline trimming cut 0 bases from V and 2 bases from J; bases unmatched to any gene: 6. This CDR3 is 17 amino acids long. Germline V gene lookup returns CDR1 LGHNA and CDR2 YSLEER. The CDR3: CASSQDPPTGAGNTIYF. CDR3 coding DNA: TGCGCCAGCAGCCAAGATCCCCCGACAGGGGCTGGAAACACCATATATTTT.